The 24 T cell receptor beta chains below were found in one sample sequenced in a study of OX40 agonist ivuxolimab in advanced cancers. The method was immunoSEQ multiplex PCR; TCRdb's version includes in-frame clones alone and lacks a portion of them. The data contain under 95,000 clones, around 85% of them singletons. The sample consisted of CD4+ or CD8+ T cells sorted from blood, taken in a trial of the OX40 agonist ivuxolimab. The receptors originated from an adult with an advanced solid tumor such as melanoma, head and neck, liver or kidney cancer.

This chain links TRBV6-6 with TRBJ2-4; 8 bases map to TRBD2. This CDR3 has 12 residues. In germline, CDR1 is MNHNY, CDR2 SVGAGI (reference sequence). The V gene end was trimmed by 8 bases and the J gene end by 7 bases; junction bases not matched to a gene: 4. The DNA for the CDR3 is TGTGCCAGCCGAGCGGGGGAGAACATTCAGTACTTC. Its translation is CASRAGENIQYF.

The CDR3 is CASSFSWGEWTHHEQYF. CDR3 DNA sequence: TGTGCCAGCAGTTTTTCGTGGGGGGAATGGACGCACCACGAGCAGTACTTC. The chain has TRBV28 and TRBJ2-7; a possible D gene is TRBD2 (6 bases). Trimming stripped 3 bases from V and 5 bases from J, with 23 bases between. The CDR3 contains 17 residues. CDR1 and CDR2 (germline): MDHEN, SYDVKM.

This chain links TRBV14 with TRBJ2-2, with 12 bases that match TRBD1. This CDR3 has 15 residues. V was clipped by 4 bases and J by 6 bases; unmatched bases: 3. Germline V gene lookup returns CDR1 SGHDN and CDR2 FVKESK. CDR3 sequence: CASSPRDRGPGELFF. CDR3 DNA sequence: TGTGCCAGCAGCCCCCGGGACAGGGGGCCCGGGGAGCTGTTTTTT.

CDR3 region: CASSLEGSENTEAFF. The CDR3 coding sequence is TGCGCCAGCAGCTTGGAGGGCAGCGAGAACACTGAAGCTTTCTTT. This chain uses TRBV5-1 with TRBJ1-1; D unresolved. Germline lookup yields CDR1 SGHRS and CDR2 YFSETQ. This CDR3 has 15 amino acids. V lost 0 bases and J 1 base, leaving 10 bases between the germline ends.

DNA of the CDR3: TGTGCCAGTAGTTTTAGATTCTTAGCGGGAGACGCCGGGGAGCTGTTTTTT. Translation: CASSFRFLAGDAGELFF. The J gene is TRBJ2-2, the V gene TRBV19; 9 positions agree with TRBD2. Germline CDR1 LNHDA, CDR2 SQIVND (reference sequence). The CDR3 runs 17 residues. J was trimmed by 6 bases and V by 5 bases; bases with no gene match: 13.

The genes are TRBV19 and TRBJ2-3, with TRBD1 matching over 8 bases. Losses at the gene ends were 4 bases for V and 2 bases for J; bases not matched to a gene: 8. CDR3 size: 16 residues. Per germline, CDR1 LNHDA and CDR2 SQIVND (reference sequence). CDR3 amino acids: CASSTRGQEDTDTQYF. The CDR3, as DNA: TGTGCCAGTAGTACGCGGGGACAGGAAGACACAGATACGCAGTATTTT.

The rearrangement joins TRBV7-2 to TRBJ2-5; the match to TRBD2 covers 8 bases. Germline loops: CDR1 SGHTA, CDR2 FQGNSA. The CDR3 covers 14 residues. The junction had 12 bases not matched to a gene; V was cut back by 6 bases and J by 9 bases. The chain's CDR3 is CASSFTGTSTAQYF. The DNA of the CDR3 is TGTGCCAGCAGTTTCACCGGGACTAGTACAGCCCAGTACTTC.

The chain links TRBV28 to TRBJ2-3; a possible D gene is TRBD2 (5 bases). Germline V gene data show CDR1 as MDHEN and CDR2 as SYDVKM. This CDR3 spans 14 amino acids. CDR3 loop: CVIRSGIGTDTQYF. DNA for the CDR3: TGTGTCATCCGGTCGGGAATCGGCACAGATACGCAGTATTTT.

This chain links TRBV6-1 with TRBJ2-5; D gene uncertain. From germline, CDR1 is MNHNS and CDR2 SASEGT. This CDR3 spans 14 amino acids. The germline V and J ends were trimmed by 3 bases and 5 bases, with 13 bases remaining between them. The chain's CDR3 is CASSEGPLQETQYF. Here the CDR3 DNA reads TGTGCCAGCAGTGAGGGTCCCTTACAGGAGACCCAGTACTTC.

The chain couples TRBV18 to TRBJ2-5, with a tentative D call TRBD1 (6 bases). With 5 bases removed from V and 0 bases from J, the gap between germline ends came to 7 bases. The CDR3 totals 13 residues. Germline V gene sequence: CDR1 KGHSH, CDR2 LQKENI. The CDR3: CASSWDNQETQYF. CDR3 bases: TGTGCCAGCTCATGGGACAACCAAGAGACCCAGTACTTC.

The rearrangement links TRBV7-2 to TRBJ1-2; D uncertain. This CDR3 comprises 15 residues. Trimming stripped 0 bases from V and 2 bases from J, with 10 bases between. The germline V gene encodes CDR1 SGHTA and CDR2 FQGNSA. CDR3 protein: CASSLAPTENYGYTF. The CDR3 DNA is TGTGCCAGCAGCTTAGCCCCGACGGAGAACTATGGCTACACCTTC.

The chain has TRBV19 and TRBJ2-3; TRBD2 aligns across 10 bases. Trimming took 3 bases from V and 3 from J; bases not matched to a gene: 12. CDR1 and CDR2 (germline): LNHDA, SQIVND (reference sequence). The CDR3 is 18 amino acids. CDR3 nucleotide sequence: TGTGCCAGTAGTATCCTCCTATCTAGCGGGGGAAATACAGATACGCAGTATTTT. It specifies CASSILLSSGGNTDTQYF.

The chain is built from TRBV5-4 and TRBJ1-4, with 7 bases that match TRBD1. Germline trimming cut 0 bases from V and 5 bases from J; bases unmatched to any gene: 4. Germline CDR1 is SGHNT and CDR2 is YYREEE (reference sequence). The CDR3 extends over 15 amino acids. The CDR3 here is CASSLEQGRNEKLFF. As DNA, the CDR3 is TGTGCCAGCAGCTTGGAACAGGGGAGGAATGAAAAACTGTTTTTT.

The chain carries TRBV28 and TRBJ1-6, with 7 bases matching TRBD1. CDR1 is MDHEN and CDR2 is SYDVKM in the germline V gene. J lost 3 bases, V lost 6 bases, and 5 bases had no gene match. This CDR3 comprises 15 residues. The CDR3 here is CASRGRDSYNSPLHF. The CDR3 coding sequence is TGTGCCAGCAGGGGACGGGACAGCTATAATTCACCCCTCCACTTT.

V gene TRBV5-1 combines with J gene TRBJ2-7, with D possibly TRBD1 on 5 matching bases. The germline V and J ends were trimmed by 7 bases and 0 bases, with 17 bases remaining between them. Germline CDR1 and CDR2: SGHRS and YFSETQ. This CDR3 has 15 residues. The CDR3 sequence is CASADLRGSSYEQYF. For the CDR3, the DNA is TGCGCCAGCGCCGATCTTAGGGGTAGCTCCTACGAGCAGTACTTC.

The V and J genes are TRBV27 and TRBJ2-7, with D maybe TRBD1 (6 bases). The V end lost 5 bases, the J end lost 1 base, and 12 bases lay between the germline ends. The CDR3 has 14 residues. Germline V gene lookup returns CDR1 MNHEY and CDR2 SMNVEV (reference sequence). The CDR3 reads CASSQQGVSYEQYF. For the CDR3, the DNA is TGTGCCAGCAGTCAACAGGGAGTTTCCTACGAGCAGTACTTC.

V gene TRBV5-5 combines with J gene TRBJ1-5, with TRBD1 matching 7 bases. Trimming removed 4 bases from V and 2 bases from J; junction bases left unmatched: 0. The germline V gene has CDR1 SGHKS and CDR2 YYEKEE (reference sequence). The length of the CDR3 is 13 residues. The CDR3 here is CASSDRGNQPQHF. Written as DNA, the CDR3 is TGTGCCAGCAGCGACAGGGGCAATCAGCCCCAGCATTTT.

The rearrangement joins TRBV2 to TRBJ1-6; 8 bases match TRBD1. V lost 7 bases and J lost 4; bases outside the gene matches: 9. Per the germline V gene, CDR1 is SNHLY and CDR2 is FYNNEI. This CDR3 region has 16 residues. The CDR3 DNA follows: TGTGCCAGCACCCTAGACAGGGGAATGTATAATTCACCCCTCCACTTT. Protein sequence: CASTLDRGMYNSPLHF.

The chain uses TRBV11-2 and TRBJ2-7; D is undetermined. This CDR3 is 13 amino acids long. Germline V lookup: CDR1 SGHAT, CDR2 FQNNGV. V dropped 0 bases and J dropped 2 bases, with 5 bases sitting between them. The CDR3 bases are TGTGCCAGCAGCTTAGATTGGGCCTACGAGCAGTACTTC. Translated: CASSLDWAYEQYF.

The CDR3 DNA is TGTGCCAGCAGCCCGGGACAGGGAGGTACTGAAGCTTTCTTT. Translating it yields CASSPGQGGTEAFF. This chain joins TRBV7-3 and TRBJ1-1; 9 nucleotides agree with TRBD1. Trimming cost V 5 bases and J 5 bases; bases outside gene matches: 6. The CDR3 has 14 residues. CDR1 is SGHTA, CDR2 FQGTGA, per germline.

The chain couples TRBV5-1 to TRBJ1-4, with a tentative D call TRBD1 (6 bases). From germline, CDR1 is SGHRS and CDR2 YFSETQ. V was pared by 4 bases and J by 5 bases, with 12 bases between. CDR3 length: 14 amino acids. CDR3 sequence (DNA): TGCGCCAGCAGCCCGGACAGTCGGAATGAAAAACTGTTTTTT. This codes for CASSPDSRNEKLFF.

The chain joins TRBV25-1 to TRBJ2-7; the match to TRBD1 covers 9 bases. The CDR3 loop spans 16 amino acids. Losses at the gene ends were 3 bases for V and 1 base for J; bases not matched to a gene: 7. Germline CDR1 reads MGHDK; CDR2 reads SYGVNS. The CDR3 here is CASSDRDRVPSYEQYF. The DNA for the CDR3 is TGTGCCAGCAGTGACCGGGACAGGGTGCCTTCCTACGAGCAGTACTTC.

The rearrangement links TRBV30 to TRBJ2-1, with TRBD2 identical over 7 bases. The trim removed 1 base at V and 8 bases at J, leaving 2 bases unmatched. CDR3 size: 12 residues. Germline CDR1 is GTSNPN and CDR2 is SVGIG (reference sequence). The CDR3 coding sequence is TGTGCCTGGAGTGCCACTAGCGATGAGCAGTTCTTC. It translates to CAWSATSDEQFF. Full variable domain (remainder filled in from reference TRBV30 and TRBJ2-1): SQTIHQWPATLVQPVGSPLSLECTVEGTSNPNLYWYRQAAGRGLQLLFYSVGIGQISSEVPQNLSASRPQDRQFILSSKKLLLSDSGFYLCAWSATSDEQFFGPGTRLTVL.

A few counts support this clone. The genes are TRBV27 and TRBJ1-3; a weak D match, TRBD1 (5 bases). The CDR3 is made up of 16 amino acids. Trimming shortened V by 4 bases and J by 1 base, and 14 bases separated the two germline ends. Germline CDR1 is MNHEY and CDR2 is SMNVEV (reference sequence). This CDR3 is CASSSTLTGSGNTIYF. CDR3 DNA: TGTGCCAGCAGTTCGACCCTAACAGGATCTGGAAACACCATATATTTT.